These T cell receptor beta chains were read from a single sample in a study of shared clonotypes between healthy human individuals. Repertoires were generated with immunoSEQ multiplex PCR, while TCRdb's copy carries only in-frame clones and drops some. This sample has approximately 810,000 clones, with 85% to 95% found just once. Sequenced material: naive CD8+ T cells sorted from blood. These receptors all come from a man younger than 45 in good health. Each CDR3 is given with its conserved first and last residue. The order of the fields is J gene, D gene, V gene, clone size, CDR3 protein, CDR3 DNA. A D gene is named only where the DNA matches it firmly. Rows give clone size only sometimes, using once, few, many, or a class for an expanded clone.

TRBJ2-1 | TRBD2 | TRBV29-1 | once | CSVEDRTREGGEQFF | TGCAGCGTTGAAGATAGGACTCGGGAGGGGGGAGAGCAGTTCTTC
TRBJ2-7 | NA | TRBV7-9 | NA | CASSSDGYEQYF | TGTGCCAGCAGCTCGGACGGGTACGAGCAGTACTTC
TRBJ2-4 | NA | TRBV4-2 | NA | CASSPGRGGMTKNIQYF | TGTGCCAGCAGCCCCGGCAGGGGCGGTATGACCAAAAACATTCAGTACTTC
TRBJ1-2 | NA | TRBV7-5 | NA | CARVQGELLSYGYTF | TGTGCCAGAGTCCAAGGGGAGCTCCTGAGCTATGGCTACACCTTC
TRBJ2-7 | NA | TRBV4-1 | NA | CASSQVFGYEQYF | TGCGCCAGCAGCCAAGTTTTCGGTTACGAGCAGTACTTC
TRBJ1-1 | NA | TRBV2 | NA | CASSEVQLGEAFF | TGTGCCAGCAGTGAAGTTCAGTTAGGTGAAGCTTTCTTT
TRBJ1-1 | NA | TRBV28 | NA | CASSDTGRSSTEAFF | TGTGCCAGCAGTGACACAGGGAGATCAAGCACTGAAGCTTTCTTT
TRBJ2-7 | NA | TRBV13 | NA | CASSLSSSSYEQYF | TGTGCCAGCAGCTTATCTTCCTCCTCTTACGAGCAGTACTTC
TRBJ2-7 | TRBD2 | TRBV27 | NA | CASSYGTSPYEQYF | TGTGCCAGCAGTTACGGGACTAGCCCGTACGAGCAGTACTTC
TRBJ2-7 | NA | TRBV5-1 | NA | CASTGPEIEQYF | TGCGCCAGCACGGGGCCAGAAATCGAGCAGTACTTC
TRBJ1-2 | NA | TRBV2 | NA | CASRGTFYGYTF | TGTGCCAGCAGGGGGACCTTCTATGGCTACACCTTC
TRBJ2-7 | NA | TRBV19 | NA | CASSQRDTTYEQYF | TGTGCCAGTAGTCAACGGGACACAACCTACGAGCAGTACTTC
TRBJ2-2 | TRBD1 | TRBV7-9 | NA | CASSQDARGTGELFF | TGTGCCAGCAGCCAAGATGCCAGGGGGACCGGGGAGCTGTTTTTT
TRBJ2-1 | NA | TRBV27 | NA | CASREWPYNEQFF | TGTGCCAGCAGAGAATGGCCCTACAATGAGCAGTTCTTC
TRBJ2-7 | NA | TRBV7-8 | NA | CASSPWGGASDEQYF | TGTGCCAGCAGCCCATGGGGGGGCGCATCGGATGAGCAGTACTTC
TRBJ1-1 | NA | TRBV9 | NA | CASSVVAGAEAFF | TGTGCCAGCAGCGTAGTAGCTGGAGCTGAAGCTTTCTTT
TRBJ1-1 | TRBD1 | TRBV7-9 | NA | CASSSGQGITEAFF | TGTGCCAGCAGCTCGGGACAGGGCATCACTGAAGCTTTCTTT
TRBJ2-7 | NA | TRBV29-1 | NA | CSVQNLTSYEQYF | TGCAGCGTTCAAAACCTCACATCCTACGAGCAGTACTTC
TRBJ2-1 | NA | TRBV7-9 | NA | CASSHGYNEQFF | TGTGCCAGCAGCCACGGATACAATGAGCAGTTCTTC
TRBJ2-7 | NA | TRBV28 | NA | CASSYLVGSIGEQYF | TGTGCCAGCAGTTACCTTGTCGGGAGTATAGGCGAGCAGTACTTC
TRBJ2-5 | NA | TRBV27 | NA | CASSATGMEETQYF | TGTGCCAGCAGTGCTACAGGGATGGAAGAGACCCAGTACTTC
TRBJ2-1 | TRBD2 | TRBV9 | NA | CASSAPGTSSNEQFF | TGTGCCAGCAGCGCCCCCGGGACTAGTTCCAATGAGCAGTTCTTC
TRBJ1-1 | NA | TRBV7-9 | NA | CASSFKRNMNTEAFF | TGTGCCAGCAGCTTTAAGAGGAATATGAACACTGAAGCTTTCTTT
TRBJ2-7 | NA | TRBV29-1 | NA | CSVEIDSYEQYF | TGCAGCGTTGAAATAGACAGCTACGAGCAGTACTTC
TRBJ2-7 | NA | TRBV27 | NA | CASTPSGGDTSYEQYF | TGTGCCAGCACCCCAAGTGGGGGAGACACCTCCTACGAGCAGTACTTC
TRBJ2-1 | NA | TRBV6-5 | NA | CASSYLGPYNEQFF | TGTGCCAGCAGTTACTTAGGCCCCTACAATGAGCAGTTCTTC
TRBJ2-1 | NA | TRBV7-9 | NA | CASSLETLPQEQFF | TGTGCCAGCAGCTTAGAAACTCTACCCCAAGAGCAGTTCTTC
TRBJ2-7 | TRBD2 | TRBV11-2 | NA | CASSLAGTSGREQYF | TGTGCCAGCAGCCTAGCCGGGACTAGCGGGAGAGAGCAGTACTTC
TRBJ2-7 | TRBD1 | TRBV7-9 | NA | CASSYRDRGYEQYF | TGTGCCAGCAGTTACCGGGACAGGGGATACGAGCAGTACTTC
TRBJ1-5 | NA | TRBV5-6 | NA | CASSLGHLNQPQHF | TGTGCCAGCAGCTTGGGACACCTTAATCAGCCCCAGCATTTT
TRBJ2-3 | TRBD1 | TRBV14 | NA | CASSRETGGADTQYF | TGTGCCAGCAGCCGAGAGACAGGGGGCGCAGATACGCAGTATTTT
TRBJ2-1 | NA | TRBV27 | NA | CASSFFFQGASGKSSYNEQFF | TGTGCCAGCAGTTTTTTTTTCCAGGGGGCTAGCGGGAAGAGCTCCTACAATGAGCAGTTCTTC
TRBJ2-1 | TRBD2 | TRBV15 | NA | CATSWAQGGANEQFF | TGTGCCACCAGCTGGGCCCAGGGAGGGGCCAATGAGCAGTTCTTC
TRBJ2-7 | NA | TRBV25-1 | few | CASSVGSYEQYF | TGTGCCAGCAGTGTGGGGTCCTACGAGCAGTACTTC
TRBJ1-1 | NA | TRBV5-6 | NA | CASSLAGSMWAEAFF | TGTGCCAGCAGCTTGGCGGGGTCTATGTGGGCTGAAGCTTTCTTT
TRBJ1-1 | NA | TRBV6-5 | NA | CASSYSINTEAFF | TGTGCCAGCAGTTACTCGATTAACACTGAAGCTTTCTTT
TRBJ2-6 | NA | TRBV12-2 | NA | CASRLETPTDRGNCSGANVLTF | TGTGCAAGTCGCTTAGAGACCCCGACCGACAGGGGCAATTGCTCTGGGGCCAACGTCCTGACTTTC
TRBJ2-1 | TRBD2 | TRBV4-3 | NA | CASSQDAAGTSGSSEQFF | TGCGCCAGCAGCCAAGATGCAGCCGGGACTAGCGGGAGTAGCGAGCAGTTCTTC
TRBJ2-7 | TRBD1 | TRBV7-9 | once | CASSLGAGGGYEQYF | TGTGCCAGCAGCTTAGGGGCAGGGGGCGGCTACGAGCAGTACTTC
TRBJ2-5 | NA | TRBV11-2 | NA | CASMPTDQETQYF | TGTGCCAGCATGCCGACAGACCAAGAGACCCAGTACTTC
TRBJ2-1 | NA | TRBV7-8 | NA | CASSLDDEQFF | TGTGCCAGCAGCTTAGACGATGAGCAGTTCTTC
TRBJ1-5 | TRBD1 | TRBV4-3 | NA | CASSPDRVGYQPQHF | TGCGCCAGCAGCCCGGACAGGGTGGGCTATCAGCCCCAGCATTTT
TRBJ2-1 | TRBD1 | TRBV2 | once | CASSVRDRGGYNEQFF | TGTGCCAGCAGTGTCCGGGACAGGGGAGGTTACAATGAGCAGTTCTTC
TRBJ2-3 | NA | TRBV7-9 | NA | CASSRSDQTQYF | TGTGCCAGCAGCCGGTCCGATCAAACGCAGTATTTT
TRBJ2-3 | TRBD1 | TRBV4-2 | once | CASSQDYGTVNVDTQYF | TGTGCCAGCAGCCAAGACTACGGGACAGTAAACGTGGATACGCAGTATTTT
TRBJ1-1 | TRBD1 | TRBV19 | NA | CASSPTGGTEAFF | TGTGCCAGTAGTCCTACAGGGGGCACTGAAGCTTTCTTT
TRBJ2-7 | TRBD2 | TRBV23-1 | NA | CASSQVGAGITYEQYF | TGCGCCAGCAGTCAGGTGGGAGCGGGAATCACCTACGAGCAGTACTTC
TRBJ1-5 | NA | TRBV27 | NA | CASTTGSQPQHF | TGTGCCAGCACTACGGGCTCTCAGCCCCAGCATTTT
TRBJ2-3 | NA | TRBV5-1 | NA | CASSVAGPTDTQYF | TGCGCCAGCAGCGTAGCAGGGCCCACAGATACGCAGTATTTT
TRBJ2-1 | NA | TRBV7-9 | NA | CASSLGLVVGEQFF | TGTGCCAGCAGCTTAGGACTAGTCGTAGGTGAGCAGTTCTTC
TRBJ1-1 | NA | TRBV27 | NA | CASSLDGGTEAFF | TGTGCCAGCAGTTTAGATGGGGGCACTGAAGCTTTCTTT
TRBJ2-5 | TRBD2 | TRBV27 | NA | CASSNLAGRDQETQYF | TGTGCCAGCAGTAACCTAGCGGGAAGAGACCAAGAGACCCAGTACTTC
TRBJ2-7 | TRBD1 | TRBV7-6 | NA | CASSPQGASYEQYF | TGTGCCAGCAGCCCCCAGGGGGCATCGTACGAGCAGTACTTC
TRBJ2-3 | NA | TRBV27 | NA | CASSFYVTDTQYF | TGTGCCAGCAGTTTCTATGTGACAGATACGCAGTATTTT
TRBJ2-7 | TRBD2 | TRBV4-3 | NA | CASSHGLAGDEQYF | TGCGCCAGCAGCCATGGACTAGCGGGAGACGAGCAGTACTTC
TRBJ2-2 | NA | TRBV2 | NA | CARRPGTGELFF | TGTGCCAGACGACCCGGGACCGGGGAGCTGTTTTTT
TRBJ2-1 | NA | TRBV6-1 | once | CATSFGTNGNEQFF | TGTGCCACCTCTTTTGGGACAAATGGTAATGAGCAGTTCTTC
TRBJ2-7 | NA | TRBV19 | NA | CASRSRMGAYEQYF | TGTGCCAGTAGGTCCAGGATGGGGGCCTACGAGCAGTACTTC
TRBJ2-7 | TRBD1 | TRBV2 | NA | CASRKTGGFYEQYF | TGTGCCAGCAGGAAGACAGGGGGCTTCTACGAGCAGTACTTC
TRBJ2-4 | TRBD1 | TRBV10-3 | few | CAIRDGTGTNGNIQYF | TGTGCCATCAGGGACGGGACAGGGACCAATGGGAACATTCAGTACTTC